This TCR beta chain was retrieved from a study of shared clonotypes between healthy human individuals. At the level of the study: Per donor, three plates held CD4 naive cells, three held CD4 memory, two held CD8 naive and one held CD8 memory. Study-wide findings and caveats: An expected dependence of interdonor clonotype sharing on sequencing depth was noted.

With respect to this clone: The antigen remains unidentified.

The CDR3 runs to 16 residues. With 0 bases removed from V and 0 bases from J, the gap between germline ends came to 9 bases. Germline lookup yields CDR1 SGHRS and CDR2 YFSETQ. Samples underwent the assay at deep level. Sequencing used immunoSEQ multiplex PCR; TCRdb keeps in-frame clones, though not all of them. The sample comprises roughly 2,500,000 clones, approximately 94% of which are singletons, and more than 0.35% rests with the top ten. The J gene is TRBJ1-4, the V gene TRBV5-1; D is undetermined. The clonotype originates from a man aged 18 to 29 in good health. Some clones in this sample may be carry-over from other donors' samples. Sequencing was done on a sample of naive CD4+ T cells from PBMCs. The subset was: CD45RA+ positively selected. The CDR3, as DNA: TGCGCCAGCAGCTTGGGGCGCTTTGCAACTAATGAAAAACTGTTTTTT. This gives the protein CASSLGRFATNEKLFF.